The next 21 T cell receptor beta chains were all read from a single sample in a study of T cells after yellow fever vaccination. From the 5' RACE reads, TCRdb called clonotypes with MiXCR, one entry per CDR3 protein. The sample holds 400,000 to 450,000 distinct CDR3 sequences, around a sixth seen once. The material was PBMCs, obtained before the yellow fever booster vaccination. Receptors were obtained from a man younger than 35 who received the YFV17D yellow fever vaccine.

This clonotype was observed a handful of times. The rearrangement links TRBV29-1 to TRBJ1-2; a weak D match, TRBD1 (6 bases). CDR3 length: 14 amino acids. Trimming shortened V by 2 bases and J by 0 bases, and 10 bases separated the two germline ends. Germline V CDR1 and CDR2: SQVTM, ANQGSEA. In DNA, the CDR3 is TGCAGCGTTGAAACAGGGTCGGCTAACTATGGCTACACCTTC. It translates to CSVETGSANYGYTF.

This clonotype was found a few times. The rearrangement joins TRBV7-8 to TRBJ1-2; D is possibly TRBD1 (6 bases). The CDR3 runs to 14 residues. V lost 3 bases and J lost 2, with 10 bases in between. Germline CDR1 and CDR2: SGHVS and FQNEAQ. The CDR3 DNA follows: TGTGCCAGCAGCTTGTTGGGGGGCAACTATGGCTACACCTTC. Its translation: CASSLLGGNYGYTF.

This clonotype has only a few counts. CDR3 region: CASSDPGSGDGYTF. The DNA for the CDR3 is TGTGCCAGCAGTGACCCTGGAAGTGGCGATGGCTACACCTTC. The gene calls are TRBV25-1 and TRBJ1-2; D is uncertain. Germline values: CDR1 MGHDK, CDR2 SYGVNS. Trimming shortened V by 3 bases and J by 6 bases, and 14 bases separated the two germline ends. The CDR3 totals 14 residues.

This clonotype was detected a few times. The chain employs TRBV7-9 and TRBJ2-7; D is perhaps TRBD1 (5 bases). The germline V and J ends were trimmed by 5 bases and 4 bases, with 9 bases remaining between them. Germline CDR1 and CDR2: SEHNR and FQNEAQ (reference sequence). The length of the CDR3 is 12 residues. This CDR3 is CASSPSGYEQYV. In DNA form, the CDR3 reads TGTGCCAGCAGCCCCTCAGGGTACGAGCAGTACGTC.

V gene TRBV7-2 combines with J gene TRBJ2-3; TRBD2 matches 8 bases. The germline V gene encodes CDR1 SGHTA and CDR2 FQGNSA. V lost 3 bases and J lost 6; bases outside the gene matches: 8. This CDR3 has 15 amino acids. The DNA of the CDR3 is TGTGCCAGCAGCTTGTGGCGGGGGGCCCGGGATACGCAGTATTTT. Its protein product is CASSLWRGARDTQYF.

The chain combines TRBV20-1 with TRBJ1-6; TRBD1 matches 7 bases. The CDR3 is 13 amino acids. CDR1 DFQATT and CDR2 SNEGSKA come from the germline V gene (reference sequence). V lost 3 bases, J lost 7 bases, and 3 bases stayed unmatched. CDR3 sequence (DNA): TGCAGTGCTAGTCCGACAGGGAATTCACCCCTCCACTTT. Translated, it gives CSASPTGNSPLHF.

The chain employs TRBV6-5 and TRBJ2-6, with D uncertain. From germline, CDR1 is MNHEY and CDR2 SVGAGI. This CDR3 region has 14 residues. Trimming took 5 bases from V and 4 from J, leaving 9 bases between them. The CDR3 here is CASSVDVGANVLTF. The CDR3 DNA follows: TGTGCCAGCAGTGTCGACGTAGGGGCCAACGTCCTGACTTTC.

This chain uses TRBV27 with TRBJ1-1, with D unclear. The germline CDR1 and CDR2 sequences are MNHEY and SMNVEV (reference sequence). V dropped 4 bases and J dropped 7 bases, with 13 bases sitting between them. This CDR3 is 13 amino acids long. CDR3 DNA sequence: TGTGCCAGCAGTTGGAAGACCAATCTTGAAGCTTTCTTT. Translation gives CASSWKTNLEAFF.

This chain uses TRBV20-1 with TRBJ2-2; TRBD1 might be the D (6 bases). Deletions cut 3 bases from V and 5 bases from J, with 16 bases between. The CDR3 runs 15 residues. The germline V gene has CDR1 DFQATT and CDR2 SNEGSKA (reference sequence). CDR3 coding DNA: TGCAGTGCTAGCCCCCATGGCAGGGGAACCGGGGAGCTGTTTTTT. Its protein is CSASPHGRGTGELFF.

The CDR3 DNA sequence: TGTGCCAGCAGAAAAGACAGCGGAGGTTATGGCTACACCTTC. It encodes CASRKDSGGYGYTF. The chain couples TRBV6-6 to TRBJ1-2, with D maybe TRBD1 (5 bases). CDR1 and CDR2 from the germline V gene are MNHNY and SVGAGI (reference sequence). The CDR3 sequence is 14 residues long. V lost 6 bases, J lost 5 bases, and 16 bases lay in between.

This clonotype was recorded at least ten times. The chain links TRBV5-1 to TRBJ2-4; a possible D gene is TRBD1 (5 bases). Germline V CDR1 and CDR2: SGHRS, YFSETQ. With 3 bases removed from V and 3 bases from J, the gap between germline ends came to 13 bases. The CDR3 runs to 15 residues. CDR3 sequence: CASSSGHSGKNIQYF. CDR3 bases: TGCGCCAGCAGCTCTGGACACTCCGGCAAAAACATTCAGTACTTC.

The rearrangement joins TRBV7-2 to TRBJ2-4; TRBD2 agrees at 7 bases. Germline CDR1 reads SGHTA; CDR2 reads FQGNSA. The CDR3 is 17 amino acids. The V and J ends lost 1 base and 5 bases, in that order; junction bases with no gene match: 11. This CDR3 reads CASSLGVNRDYQNIQYF. The CDR3 bases are TGTGCCAGCAGCTTAGGCGTAAACCGGGACTACCAAAACATTCAGTACTTC.

V usage is TRBV28 and J usage is TRBJ1-2; D is perhaps TRBD1 (6 bases). Trimming took off 4 bases at V and 6 bases at J, with 18 bases between the two ends. Germline-derived CDR1 and CDR2 are MDHEN and SYDVKM. CDR3 length equals 15 residues. CDR3 DNA: TGTGCCAGCAGTTCCCCACAGGGTTTCATTCATGGCTACACCTTC. It codes for CASSSPQGFIHGYTF.

This clonotype is medium-sized (0.01 to 0.1%). The rearrangement joins TRBV20-1 to TRBJ2-3, with 9 bases identical to TRBD1. Trimming took 1 base from V and 4 from J; bases not matched to a gene: 0. This CDR3 spans 13 amino acids. Germline lookup yields CDR1 DFQATT and CDR2 SNEGSKA (reference sequence). The CDR3 DNA reads TGCAGTGCTAGAGGGGACAGGGCAGATACGCAGTATTTT. It codes for CSARGDRADTQYF.

The rearrangement links TRBV12-3 or TRBV12-4 to TRBJ2-2; no firm D call. This CDR3 has 15 residues. Between the trimmed V and J ends, which lost 1 base and 0 bases, there was a span of 6 bases. CDR3 in amino acids: CASSLVGANTGELFF. The DNA for the CDR3 is TGTGCCAGCAGTTTAGTTGGAGCGAACACCGGGGAGCTGTTTTTT.

This clonotype has just a few counts. V is TRBV10-1 and J is TRBJ2-3, with D perhaps matching TRBD1 (6 bases). The length of the CDR3 is 14 residues. Trimming shortened V by 0 bases and J by 6 bases, and 10 bases separated the two germline ends. Germline-derived CDR1 and CDR2 are WNHNN and SYGVQD (reference sequence). This CDR3 reads CASSESYRVDTQYF. In DNA form, the CDR3 reads TGCGCCAGCAGTGAGTCTTACAGGGTCGATACGCAGTATTTT.

This clonotype was counted between two and nine times. The rearrangement joins TRBV4-1 to TRBJ2-1; 7 nucleotides align to TRBD1. This CDR3 contains 14 residues. After removal of 0 bases from V and 7 bases from J, the junction contained 3 bases not matched to a gene. Germline CDR1 MGHRA, CDR2 YSYEKL. CDR3 DNA: TGCGCCAGCAGCCAAGACAGGGGGTGGAATGAGCAGTTCTTC. This sequence encodes CASSQDRGWNEQFF.

This clonotype has just a few counts. V and J are TRBV5-1 and TRBJ2-5; 9 positions agree with TRBD2. Germline-derived CDR1 and CDR2 are SGHRS and YFSETQ. CDR3 size: 13 residues. V dropped 8 bases and J dropped 4; count of bases not matched to a gene: 6. The CDR3 nucleotides read TGCGCCAGTAATACAGCGGGGGGAGAGACCCAGTACTTC. Translating it yields CASNTAGGETQYF.

The chain employs TRBV5-1 and TRBJ2-3; weak D call: TRBD1 (6 bases). Germline CDR1 SGHRS, CDR2 YFSETQ. Trimming pared 3 bases from V and 3 bases from J, leaving 11 bases between. This CDR3 is 14 amino acids long. CDR3 loop: CASSYPGQTDTQYF. CDR3 nucleotides: TGCGCCAGCAGCTACCCGGGACAAACAGATACGCAGTATTTT.

V and J are TRBV6-5 and TRBJ2-7; 7 bases map to TRBD1. CDR3 size: 15 residues. Germline lookup yields CDR1 MNHEY and CDR2 SVGAGI. The J segment lost 5 bases and the V segment lost 0 bases, leaving 7 bases of the junction unmatched. The CDR3 bases are TGTGCCAGCAGTTACTCGGGCCAGGGGGACCACGAGCAGTACTTC. It specifies CASSYSGQGDHEQYF.

V and J are TRBV11-2 and TRBJ1-1, with no clear D. V lost 3 bases and J lost 1, with 9 bases in between. CDR1 is SGHAT and CDR2 is FQNNGV in the germline V gene. CDR3 length: 14 residues. The CDR3 here is CASSFVRRNTEAFF. The DNA for the CDR3 is TGTGCCAGCAGCTTTGTTCGCCGGAACACTGAAGCTTTCTTT. The full variable domain, its missing parts supplied by reference TRBV11-2 and TRBJ1-1, is EAGVAQSPRYKIIEKRQSVAFWCNPISGHATLYWYQQILGQGPKLLIQFQNNGVVDDSQLPKDRFSAERLKGVDSTLKIQPAKLEDSAVYLCASSFVRRNTEAFFGQGTRLTVV.